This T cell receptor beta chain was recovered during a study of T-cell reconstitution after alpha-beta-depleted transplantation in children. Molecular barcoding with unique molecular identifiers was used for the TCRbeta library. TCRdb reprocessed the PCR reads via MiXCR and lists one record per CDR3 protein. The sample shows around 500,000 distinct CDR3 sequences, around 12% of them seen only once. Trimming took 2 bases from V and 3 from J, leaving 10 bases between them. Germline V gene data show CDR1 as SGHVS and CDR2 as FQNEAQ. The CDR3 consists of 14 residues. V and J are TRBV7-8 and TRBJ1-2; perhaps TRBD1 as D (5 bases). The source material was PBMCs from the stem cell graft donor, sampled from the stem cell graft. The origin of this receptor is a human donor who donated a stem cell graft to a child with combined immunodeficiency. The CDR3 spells CASSLLGADYGYTF. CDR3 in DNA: TGTGCCAGCAGCTTACTAGGGGCGGACTATGGCTACACCTTC.